This T cell receptor beta chain was sequenced for a study of control samples from healthy donors and cancer patients (dated by TCRdb to the early 2020s). About this clone itself: Its antigen remains undetermined.

CDR1 SGHAT and CDR2 FQNNGV were looked up in the germline V gene. V was cut back by 6 bases and J by 2 bases, leaving a gap of 8 bases between them. The CDR3 measures 14 amino acids from cysteine to phenylalanine. Only CDR3 DNA remains: 42 bases, in frame from the first base. The library came from the immunoSEQ multiplex PCR assay. TCRdb's version of the immuneACCESS table is confined to in-frame rearrangements and falls short of the full clone set. An unresolved V gene accounts for under half of the shortfall where checked; the remainder is of unknown origin. The sample table holds some 190,000 clones. The biggest ten clones account for approximately 2.2% of the sample.

This receptor was taken from a woman in her twenties or thirties in good health. The sample taken for sequencing was blood. This chain joins TRBV11-2 to TRBJ1-6, with the D gene not clear enough to name. The nucleotides are TGTGCCAGCAGACCTAAAGCCTATAATTCACCCCTCCACTTT. Protein translation: CASRPKAYNSPLHF.